The source of this T cell receptor (beta chain) is a study of cytomegalovirus exposure and HLA in healthy donors. Study information: Early release data held some 79 million unique TCRs from HLA-typed donors. Genetic ancestry analysis placed around four fifths of the 398 donors that were genotyped in the Caucasian-associated cluster.

In its sample, this clone was seen a few times. Its specificity is unknown. The PCR used 60 Vbeta and 13 Jbeta primers. Using immunoSEQ multiplex PCR, the repertoire was profiled, and TCRdb retains in-frame clones only, with some absent. The sample yields about 170,000 clones, around four fifths seen once. General study points: Accurate HLA-A and HLA-B prediction from TCR beta sequences was reported for most subjects.

V lost 1 base to trimming and J lost 4 bases, with 7 bases between them. The CDR3 loop spans 13 amino acids. The germline V gene has CDR1 SEHNR and CDR2 FQNEAQ (reference sequence). This chain links TRBV7-9 with TRBJ1-1, with D perhaps TRBD1 (5 bases). Sequences were obtained from PBMCs. This TCR derives from a woman in her late teens or twenties in good health and CMV-seronegative. The DNA of the CDR3 is TGTGCCAGCAGCTTAGTGCAGGGCACTGAAGCTTTCTTT. Translating it yields CASSLVQGTEAFF.